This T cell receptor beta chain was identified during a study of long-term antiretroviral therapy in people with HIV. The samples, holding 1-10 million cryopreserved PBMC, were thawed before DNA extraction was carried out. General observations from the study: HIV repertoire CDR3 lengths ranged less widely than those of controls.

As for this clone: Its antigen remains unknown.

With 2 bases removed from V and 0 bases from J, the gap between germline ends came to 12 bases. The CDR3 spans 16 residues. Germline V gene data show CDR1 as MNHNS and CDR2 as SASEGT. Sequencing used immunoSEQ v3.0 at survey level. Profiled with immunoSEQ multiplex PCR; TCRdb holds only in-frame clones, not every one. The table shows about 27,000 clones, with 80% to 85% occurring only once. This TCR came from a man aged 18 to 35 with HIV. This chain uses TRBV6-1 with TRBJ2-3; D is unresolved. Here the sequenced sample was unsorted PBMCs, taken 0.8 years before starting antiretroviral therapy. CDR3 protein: CASSELDWGSTDTQYF. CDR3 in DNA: TGTGCCAGCAGTGAACTCGACTGGGGAAGCACAGATACGCAGTATTTT.